The subject of this entry is one T cell receptor beta chain. The sample belongs to a study of CD8 T cells in Susac syndrome. cDNA came from around 0.5 to 1 ug RNA primed by random hexamers. A multiplex approach, immunoSEQ multiplex PCR, amplified TCR beta CDR3 across 54 Vbeta and 13 Jbeta. TCRdb re-called the immunoSEQ multiplex PCR reads through MiXCR, storing one row per CDR3 protein. The sample includes approximately 180,000 distinct CDR3 sequences, about 95% of them seen just once. Trimming stripped 6 bases from V and 5 bases from J, with 11 bases between. The germline gives CDR1 MNHEY, CDR2 SVGEGT. The length of the CDR3 is 13 residues.

The source of this sequence is a human donor with Susac syndrome. Sequencing was done on a sample of CD4+ T cells from PBMCs. V gene TRBV6-2 or TRBV6-3 combines with J gene TRBJ2-1; D remains ambiguous. CDR3 DNA sequence: TGTGCCAGCAGCCCGCCGTACGACAATGAGCAGTTCTTC. This codes for CASSPPYDNEQFF.